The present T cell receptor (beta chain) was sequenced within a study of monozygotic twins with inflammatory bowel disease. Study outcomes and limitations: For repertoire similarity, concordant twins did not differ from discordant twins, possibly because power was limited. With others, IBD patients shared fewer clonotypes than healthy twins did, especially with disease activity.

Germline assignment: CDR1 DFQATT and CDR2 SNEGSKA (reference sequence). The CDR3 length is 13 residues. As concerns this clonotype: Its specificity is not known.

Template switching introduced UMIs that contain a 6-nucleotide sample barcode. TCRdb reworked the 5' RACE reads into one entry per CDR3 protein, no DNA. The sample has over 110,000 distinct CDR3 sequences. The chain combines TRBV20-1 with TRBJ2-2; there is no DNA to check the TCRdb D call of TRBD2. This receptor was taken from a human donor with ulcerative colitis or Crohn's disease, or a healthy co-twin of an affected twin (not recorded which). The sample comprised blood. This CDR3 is CSARAGAPGELFF.